The text below deals with one T cell receptor beta chain. As yet, its antigen is unknown. The data belong to a study of OX40 agonist ivuxolimab in advanced cancers. Study summary: It was permissible to have had prior anti-PD-1, anti-PD-L1 or anti-CTLA-4 therapy, and over 35% had some. Three partial responders included one hepatocellular carcinoma patient and two cutaneous melanoma patients. Points from the study as a whole: There was clonal expansion of CD4+ and CD8+ blood T cells by week 6 at 0.1 to 3.0 mg/kg.

Assay: immunoSEQ multiplex PCR; the TCRdb copy retains only in-frame clones and omits some. The table shows about 100,000 clones, with 90% occurring only once. CDR1 is SGHRS and CDR2 is YFSETQ in the germline V gene. The CDR3 covers 14 residues. V was clipped by 4 bases and J by 1 base; unmatched bases: 2. If patients had autoimmune disease history or systemic immunosuppression, they were excluded. This chain links TRBV5-1 with TRBJ2-3, with TRBD1 identical over 8 bases. Sequences were derived from CD4+ or CD8+ T cells sorted from blood, sampled in a trial of the OX40 agonist ivuxolimab. The source of this sequence is an adult with an advanced solid tumor such as melanoma, head and neck, liver or kidney cancer. This CDR3 is CASSLQGGTDTQYF. The CDR3 region has the DNA TGCGCCAGCAGCCTACAGGGGGGCACAGATACGCAGTATTTT.